These T cell receptor beta chains were read from a single sample in a study of T-cell reconstitution after alpha-beta-depleted transplantation in children. TCRdb reprocessed the PCR reads via MiXCR and lists one record per CDR3 protein. The sample gives about 500,000 distinct CDR3 sequences, around a third of which show up once; 2% to 3% is in the top ten. The source material was PBMCs from the stem cell graft donor, sampled from the stem cell graft. The receptors were gathered from a human donor who donated a stem cell graft to a child with aplastic anemia. Both conserved end residues are part of each CDR3. The order of the fields is V gene, D gene, clone size, J gene, CDR3 DNA, CDR3 protein. A D gene is named only where the DNA matches it firmly. Clone size is shown for a subset of rows, as once, few, many or a class of expanded clone.

>TRBV10-2|TRBD2|-|TRBJ2-2
TGCGCCCTCCGACTAGCGGAAAACACCGGGGAGCTGTTTTTT
CALRLAENTGELFF
>TRBV12-3/TRBV12-4|-|-|TRBJ2-1
TGTGCCAGCAGTTCAAGAGTAGATTATGAGCAGTTCTTC
CASSSRVDYEQFF
>TRBV9|-|-|TRBJ1-3
TGTGCCAGCAGCGCAGGACTTACTGGAAACACCATATATTTT
CASSAGLTGNTIYF
>TRBV28|TRBD1|-|TRBJ2-7
TGTGCCAGCAGTTTGCTTGGACAGGGCCTAAGCTCCTACGAGCAGTACTTC
CASSLLGQGLSSYEQYF
>TRBV11-2|TRBD1|-|TRBJ2-7
TGTGCCAGCAGCTTAAACTTTGGGACAGGATTAACCTACGAGCAGTACTTC
CASSLNFGTGLTYEQYF
>TRBV11-2|TRBD2|-|TRBJ2-7
TGTGCCAGCAGCCCCCGGCGGGCGGGAGGTTACGAGCAGTACTTC
CASSPRRAGGYEQYF
>TRBV7-2|-|-|TRBJ2-1
TGTGCCAGCAGCTTAGTCAGACTCTTGGGTGAGCAGTTCTTC
CASSLVRLLGEQFF
>TRBV15|TRBD2|-|TRBJ2-3
TGTGCCACCAGCAGACTAGCGGGAGGCACAGATACGCAGTATTTT
CATSRLAGGTDTQYF
>TRBV10-3|TRBD1|few|TRBJ2-7
TGTGCCATCAGTCAAGACCGGGACAGGGCCTACGAGCAGTACTTC
CAISQDRDRAYEQYF
>TRBV20-1|TRBD1|-|TRBJ1-4
TGCAGTGCTCCCGGACAGGGGAGGGGTGAAAAACTGTTTTTT
CSAPGQGRGEKLFF
>TRBV10-3|TRBD2|-|TRBJ2-1
TGTGCCATCAGTGAGTCGGGGGGGTTCTACAATGAGCAGTTCTTC
CAISESGGFYNEQFF
>TRBV9|-|-|TRBJ1-1
TGTGCCAGCAAGAGGGGTACCGGTGTCACTGAAGCTTTCTTT
CASKRGTGVTEAFF
>TRBV18|TRBD2|-|TRBJ2-3
TGTGCCAGCTCACCATCCCGTTTGCGGGAGTGGAGCACAGATACGCAGTATTTT
CASSPSRLREWSTDTQYF
>TRBV7-8|-|-|TRBJ2-5
TGTGCCAGCAGCTATCTCCGGATCCAAGAGACCCAGTACTTC
CASSYLRIQETQYF
>TRBV20-1|-|few|TRBJ1-1
TGCAGTGCTAGAGTTGGGGGGAGGAACACTGAAGCTTTCTTT
CSARVGGRNTEAFF
>TRBV11-2|-|few|TRBJ1-5
TGTGCCACCCCGCGGGGCAGTTATAGCAATCAGCCCCAGCATTTT
CATPRGSYSNQPQHF
>TRBV21-1|-|-|TRBJ2-6
TGTGCCAGCAGCAAAGAAAGGGGGCCTGGGGCCAACGTCCTGACTTTC
CASSKERGPGANVLTF
>TRBV12-3/TRBV12-4|-|once|TRBJ2-5
TGTGCCAGCAGTTTTGGGGGATCCAAGGAGACCCAGTACTTC
CASSFGGSKETQYF
>TRBV5-1|TRBD1|few|TRBJ1-1
TGCGCCAGCAGCCACTACACCGACAGGGCGGGCACTGAAGCTTTCTTT
CASSHYTDRAGTEAFF
>TRBV6-2/TRBV6-3|TRBD2|-|TRBJ2-1
TGTGCCAGCAGCAGAGCGGGAGTATCAGGAAATGAGCAGTTCTTC
CASSRAGVSGNEQFF
>TRBV27|TRBD2|few|TRBJ2-7
TGTGCCAGCAGTTTAGGTTCTAGCGGAAAAAACGAGCAGTACTTC
CASSLGSSGKNEQYF
>TRBV10-2|TRBD1|few|TRBJ1-4
TGCGCCAGCAGCAGGGGGTCAACTAATGAAAAACTGTTTTTT
CASSRGSTNEKLFF
>TRBV6-1|TRBD1|few|TRBJ2-3
TGTGCCAGCAGCCTAGGGGTAGGGGGCATTTCAGATACGCAGTATTTT
CASSLGVGGISDTQYF
>TRBV12-3/TRBV12-4|-|-|TRBJ1-2
TGTGCCAGCAGCCCGCAGACAAGTTTACGTGGCTACACCTTC
CASSPQTSLRGYTF
>TRBV10-3|-|few|TRBJ1-1
TGTGCCACCGACCGCGGCAGGGAGAACACTGAAGCTTTCTTT
CATDRGRENTEAFF
>TRBV5-1|-|few|TRBJ2-1
TGCGCCAGCAGCTTGTATGGGACTCCGAGGGTCTTC
CASSLYGTPRVF
>TRBV7-2|-|once|TRBJ2-7
TGTGCCAGCTCAACCACCAGGGGCGGGAACTACGAGCAGTACTTC
CASSTTRGGNYEQYF
>TRBV7-9|-|few|TRBJ1-1
TGTGCCAGCAGCCTCACACTCTCGAACACTGAAGCTTTCTTT
CASSLTLSNTEAFF
>TRBV7-8|-|-|TRBJ2-3
TGTGCCAGCAGCTTATTTCAGAGCGACACAGCTACGCAGTATTTT
CASSLFQSDTATQYF
>TRBV29-1|-|few|TRBJ2-1
TGCAGCGTTAACCATGAGCAGTTCTTC
CSVNHEQFF
>TRBV5-1|-|few|TRBJ1-2
TGCGCCAGCAGCCCCACACCCGGGGGCTGGGAAGGCTACACCTTC
CASSPTPGGWEGYTF
>TRBV20-1|TRBD2|few|TRBJ2-1
TGCAGTGCTAGACCTCTAGCGGGAGGATTGCAGTTCTTC
CSARPLAGGLQFF
>TRBV12-3/TRBV12-4|-|-|TRBJ1-4
TGTGCCAGCAGTTTAATTAGAGGGTCGGGAGAAAAACTGTTTTTT
CASSLIRGSGEKLFF
>TRBV6-1|TRBD2|few|TRBJ2-4
TGTGCCAGCAGTGAAGCGCATTGGGGGGGGGCCAAAAACATTCAGTACTTC
CASSEAHWGGAKNIQYF
>TRBV14|-|-|TRBJ1-2
TGTGCCAGCAGCCAAGATCTTTTCGAGGGCAGGGCCTATGGCTACACCTTC
CASSQDLFEGRAYGYTF
>TRBV4-1|-|-|TRBJ1-1
TGCGCCAGCAGCCAAGGGCTGTCCAGTTTTGAAGCTTTCTTT
CASSQGLSSFEAFF
>TRBV5-1|TRBD1|few|TRBJ2-1
TGCGCCAGCGGGCCTGGGACAGGGATTTGGAATGAGCAGTTCTTC
CASGPGTGIWNEQFF
>TRBV5-1|TRBD2|-|TRBJ2-1
TGCGCCAGCAGCTACGGCCGGGGGGGCGATGAGCAGTTCTTC
CASSYGRGGDEQFF
>TRBV7-8|-|many|TRBJ2-4
TGTGCCAGCAGCTTTGGTAGGGTCGAGCTTCAGTACTTC
CASSFGRVELQYF
>TRBV6-5|-|few|TRBJ1-1
TGTGCCAGCAGCAAGAACACTGAAGCTTTCTTT
CASSKNTEAFF
>TRBV29-1|-|-|TRBJ1-2
TGCAGCGTTGAAGTCAAGGGAGACGGCTCTAACTATGGCTACACCTTC
CSVEVKGDGSNYGYTF
>TRBV7-8|-|-|TRBJ1-3
TGTGCCAGCAGCTTAAGGGGGGACTCAACGAGCTCTGGAAACACCATATATTTT
CASSLRGDSTSSGNTIYF